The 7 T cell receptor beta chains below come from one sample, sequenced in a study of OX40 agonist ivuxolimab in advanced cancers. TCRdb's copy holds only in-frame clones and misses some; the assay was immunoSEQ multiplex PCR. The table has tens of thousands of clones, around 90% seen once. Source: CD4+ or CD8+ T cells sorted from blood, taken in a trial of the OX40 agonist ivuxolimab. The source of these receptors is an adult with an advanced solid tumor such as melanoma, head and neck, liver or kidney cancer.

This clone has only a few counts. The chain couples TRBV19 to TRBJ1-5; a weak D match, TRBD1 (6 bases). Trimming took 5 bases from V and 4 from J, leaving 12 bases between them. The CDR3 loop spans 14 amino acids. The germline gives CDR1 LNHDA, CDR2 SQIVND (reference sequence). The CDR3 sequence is CASSVDQGNQPQHF. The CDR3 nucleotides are TGTGCCAGTAGTGTCGATCAGGGGAATCAGCCCCAGCATTTT.

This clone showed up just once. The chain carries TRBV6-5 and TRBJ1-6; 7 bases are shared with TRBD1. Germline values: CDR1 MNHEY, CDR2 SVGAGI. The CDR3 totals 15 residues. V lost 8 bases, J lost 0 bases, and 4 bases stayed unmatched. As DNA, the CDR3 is TGTGCCAGCCGCAGGGACAGCTCCTATAATTCACCCCTCCACTTT. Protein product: CASRRDSSYNSPLHF.

CDR3 residues: CASSQGQTLGANVLTF. CDR3 bases: TGCGCCAGCAGCCAAGGGCAGACGCTCGGGGCCAACGTCCTGACTTTC. The chain joins TRBV4-1 to TRBJ2-6, with D unresolved. V was cut by 1 base and J by 4 bases, with 11 bases left in between. Germline-derived CDR1 and CDR2 are MGHRA and YSYEKL. The CDR3 totals 16 residues.

The CDR3 nucleotides read TGTGCCAGCAGCCAAGCTAGCGGGGGGCCAGGAGATACGCAGTATTTT. Its translation: CASSQASGGPGDTQYF. This chain joins TRBV14 and TRBJ2-3; 11 nucleotides line up with TRBD2. Germline-derived CDR1 and CDR2 are SGHDN and FVKESK. The junction had 5 bases not matched to a gene; V was cut back by 1 base and J by 5 bases. The CDR3 is made up of 16 amino acids.

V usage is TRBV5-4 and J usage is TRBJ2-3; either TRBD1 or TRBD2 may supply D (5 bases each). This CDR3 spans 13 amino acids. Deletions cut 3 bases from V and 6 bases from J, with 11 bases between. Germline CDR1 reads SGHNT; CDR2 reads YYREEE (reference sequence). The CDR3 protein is CASSSFGTDTQYF. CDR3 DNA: TGTGCCAGCAGCTCCTTCGGGACGGATACGCAGTATTTT.

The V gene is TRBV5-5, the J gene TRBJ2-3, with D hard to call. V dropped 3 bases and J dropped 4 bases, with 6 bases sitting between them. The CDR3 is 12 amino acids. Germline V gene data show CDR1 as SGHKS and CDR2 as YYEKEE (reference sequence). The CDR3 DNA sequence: TGTGCCAGCAGCTCGCGGCCAGATACGCAGTATTTT. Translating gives CASSSRPDTQYF.

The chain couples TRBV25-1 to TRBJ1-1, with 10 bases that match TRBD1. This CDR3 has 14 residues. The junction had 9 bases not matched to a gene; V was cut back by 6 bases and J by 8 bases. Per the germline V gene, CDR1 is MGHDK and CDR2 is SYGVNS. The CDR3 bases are TGTGCCAGCAGACCAGAGACAGGGGGCTCGGAAGCTTTCTTT. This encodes CASRPETGGSEAFF.